The TCR beta chain under discussion was sequenced for a study of blood T cell repertoires in COVID-19. The wider study: Samples came from the United States, Italy and Spain, spanning acute and convalescent COVID-19. T cells, B-cell-depleted T cells, or PBMCs supplied cDNA or gDNA.

It was during active infection that Seattle patients were enrolled and then longitudinally followed. Per the original methods: By means of reference gene primer amplification, nucleated cell counts were estimated. TCRdb's copy holds only in-frame clones and misses some; the assay was immunoSEQ multiplex PCR. V, J and clone size are taken as reported in that table, and D and trimming were inferred from the DNA itself. The sample yields over 150,000 clones, around four fifths seen once. The sequence was obtained from a woman aged 80 or over with COVID-19, enrolled during active disease. Sequencing was performed on peripheral blood.

CDR3 residues: CASSQRTSGGSGQYF. CDR3 DNA: TGTGCCAGCAGCCAAAGGACTAGCGGGGGGTCCGGGCAGTACTTC. The genes are TRBV3-1 (or the pseudogene TRBV3-2) and TRBJ2-7, with 14 nucleotides matching TRBD2. From germline, CDR1 is LGHDT and CDR2 YNNKEL (reference sequence). V shed 2 bases, J shed 9 bases, and the junction held 6 bases outside the gene matches. CDR3 size: 15 residues.